These 23 T cell receptor beta chains were sequenced from one sample in a study of OX40 agonist ivuxolimab in advanced cancers. Produced via immunoSEQ multiplex PCR; TCRdb's table is partial and in-frame only. The table shows some 65,000 clones, with 85% occurring only once. Sequences were derived from CD4+ or CD8+ T cells sorted from blood, sampled in a trial of the OX40 agonist ivuxolimab. All receptors come from an adult with an advanced solid tumor such as melanoma, head and neck, liver or kidney cancer.

This sequence joins TRBV4-3 and TRBJ1-6; 7 bases match TRBD1. CDR1 and CDR2 (germline): LGHNA, YSLEER. The length of the CDR3 is 17 residues. The V gene end was trimmed by 2 bases and the J gene end by 2 bases; junction bases not matched to a gene: 6. In nucleotides, the CDR3 is TGCGCCAGCAGCCAATCCTGGACAGGCCCCTATAATTCACCCCTCCACTTT. Protein: CASSQSWTGPYNSPLHF.

The gene calls are TRBV7-3 and TRBJ2-1; 8 nucleotides agree with TRBD1. The germline V gene encodes CDR1 SGHTA and CDR2 FQGTGA. The CDR3 extends over 13 amino acids. Trimming took 5 bases from V and 9 from J; bases not matched to a gene: 6. As DNA, the CDR3 is TGTGCCAGCAGCCTACTAACAGGGGGTGAGCAGTTCTTC. Protein sequence: CASSLLTGGEQFF.

This chain uses TRBV5-4 with TRBJ2-7, with D possibly called TRBD1 or TRBD2 (6 bases each). Deletions cut 4 bases from V and 4 bases from J, with 9 bases between. CDR3 length: 12 residues. Germline V gives CDR1 SGHNT, CDR2 YYREEE (reference sequence). The CDR3 coding sequence is TGTGCCAGCAGCCAAGGGGGGTACGAGCAGTACTTC. Translated: CASSQGGYEQYF.

The genes are TRBV9 and TRBJ2-5, with unresolved D. V dropped 7 bases and J dropped 6 bases, with 7 bases sitting between them. This CDR3 is built from 10 residues. Germline V gives CDR1 SGDLS, CDR2 YYNGEE. The CDR3 bases are TGTGCCAGCGGCGAGCAGACCCAGTACTTC. This codes for CASGEQTQYF.

Concerning this clone itself: Within the sample, other DNA sequences also encode this same CDR3. V usage is TRBV5-1 and J usage is TRBJ2-5, with no clear D. Germline-derived CDR1 and CDR2 are SGHRS and YFSETQ. With 2 bases removed from V and 2 bases from J, the gap between germline ends came to 1 base. The CDR3 length is 11 residues. The CDR3 DNA follows: TGCGCCAGCAGCTTTCAAGAGACCCAGTACTTC. Translating gives CASSFQETQYF.

The rearrangement uses TRBV9 and TRBJ2-3; 10 nucleotides agree with TRBD2. Germline CDR1 is SGDLS and CDR2 is YYNGEE. The CDR3 extends over 14 amino acids. The trim removed 3 bases at V and 3 bases at J, leaving 1 base unmatched. The CDR3 protein is CASSATSGTDTQYF. DNA of the CDR3: TGTGCCAGCAGCGCGACTAGCGGGACAGATACGCAGTATTTT.

This chain links TRBV5-1 with TRBJ2-7, with TRBD1 identical over 12 bases. The J segment lost 5 bases and the V segment lost 4 bases, leaving 10 bases of the junction unmatched. Germline CDR1 reads SGHRS; CDR2 reads YFSETQ. This CDR3 spans 16 amino acids. This CDR3 reads CASSVRPGQGADEQYF. In nucleotides, the CDR3 is TGCGCCAGCAGCGTGCGTCCGGGACAGGGGGCAGACGAGCAGTACTTC.

The gene calls are TRBV29-1 and TRBJ2-2, with D perhaps TRBD1 or TRBD2 (5 bases each). The V gene's germline CDR1 is SQVTM and CDR2 ANQGSEA. The CDR3 loop spans 17 amino acids. The V gene lost 5 bases and the J gene lost 0 bases, with 19 bases spanning the gap. In DNA form, the CDR3 reads TGCAGCGTTCGGGGCAGGAGTGGGGTAACGAACACCGGGGAGCTGTTTTTT. Encoded protein: CSVRGRSGVTNTGELFF.

The rearrangement joins TRBV28 to TRBJ1-5; 7 bases match TRBD1. The trim removed 3 bases at V and 6 bases at J, leaving 5 bases unmatched. Germline CDR1 is MDHEN and CDR2 is SYDVKM. The CDR3 is 14 amino acids. CDR3 region: CASSLTGKGQPQHF. The CDR3 DNA sequence: TGTGCCAGCAGTTTGACAGGGAAGGGTCAGCCCCAGCATTTT.

V gene TRBV30 combines with J gene TRBJ2-7, with a possible D match to TRBD2 (6 bases). The CDR3 is 14 amino acids. Trimming left V 0 bases short and J 3 bases short, with 12 bases between. From germline, CDR1 is GTSNPN and CDR2 SVGIG (reference sequence). The CDR3 spells CAWSVLGGGYEQYF. The CDR3 DNA sequence: TGTGCCTGGAGTGTACTTGGGGGAGGCTACGAGCAGTACTTC.

A remark on this clone: Other nucleotide sequences from this sample produce the same CDR3. The CDR3 nucleotides read TGTGCCAGCAGTTACGGGCAGGGGGATGGCTACACCTTC. This gives the protein CASSYGQGDGYTF. The chain combines TRBV6-5 with TRBJ1-2; 7 bases are a match to TRBD1. This CDR3 is 13 amino acids long. Germline CDR1 MNHEY, CDR2 SVGAGI. Trimming cost V 2 bases and J 6 bases; bases outside gene matches: 3.

The chain couples TRBV5-6 to TRBJ2-3; 8 bases are a match to TRBD2. The CDR3 sequence is 14 residues long. Trimming at V came to 3 bases and at J to 7 bases, leaving 7 bases not matched to a gene. Germline CDR1 reads SGHDT; CDR2 reads YYEEEE. The CDR3 nucleotides read TGTGCCAGCAGCTCTACTAGCGGTACATATACGCAGTATTTT. It translates to CASSSTSGTYTQYF.

This chain joins TRBV28 and TRBJ2-7, with unresolved D. Germline values: CDR1 MDHEN, CDR2 SYDVKM. Trimming took off 6 bases at V and 3 bases at J, with 12 bases between the two ends. There are 13 residues in the CDR3. The CDR3 bases are TGTGCCAGCAGCATCCAAATGATCTACGAGCAGTACTTC. This translates into CASSIQMIYEQYF.

The chain links TRBV19 to TRBJ1-2; D is undetermined. Germline V lookup: CDR1 LNHDA, CDR2 SQIVND (reference sequence). The CDR3 loop spans 13 amino acids. V shed 4 bases and J shed 4 bases, with 10 bases lying between them. The CDR3 spells CASSTGVSYGYTF. The DNA for the CDR3 is TGTGCCAGTAGTACCGGGGTAAGCTATGGCTACACCTTC.

This clone was counted a single time. The rearrangement uses TRBV5-1 and TRBJ2-1, with TRBD1 matching 9 bases. The CDR3 totals 14 residues. After removal of 4 bases from V and 10 bases from J, the junction contained 9 bases not matched to a gene. From germline, CDR1 is SGHRS and CDR2 YFSETQ. Here the CDR3 DNA reads TGCGCCAGCAGCCTTCGGACAGGGGAAGGCGAGCAGTTCTTC. Translation: CASSLRTGEGEQFF.

This clone was observed a handful of times. The V call is TRBV19, the J call TRBJ2-6; D gene ambiguous. Trimming removed 11 bases from V and 1 base from J, with 9 bases in between. CDR1 and CDR2 (germline): LNHDA, SQIVND (reference sequence). The length of the CDR3 is 13 residues. The CDR3 bases are TGTGCCTCAGCCGTGTCTGGGGCCAACGTCCTGACTTTC. Its protein is CASAVSGANVLTF.

V and J are TRBV28 and TRBJ1-4; 9 nucleotides match TRBD1. Trimming removed 5 bases from V and 7 bases from J; junction bases left unmatched: 8. Germline V gene lookup returns CDR1 MDHEN and CDR2 SYDVKM. CDR3 length: 15 amino acids. DNA for the CDR3: TGTGCCAGCAGTCTCGGGACAGGGAGGGGTGAAAAACTGTTTTTT. Residues: CASSLGTGRGEKLFF.

The rearrangement links TRBV6-5 to TRBJ1-1, with D perhaps TRBD1 (5 bases). V shed 1 base and J shed 5 bases, with 8 bases lying between them. The CDR3 extends over 13 amino acids. Germline CDR1 is MNHEY and CDR2 is SVGAGI. The CDR3 here is CASSYYRGTEAFF. The CDR3 DNA is TGTGCCAGCAGTTACTATCGGGGGACTGAAGCTTTCTTT.

The chain combines TRBV7-3 with TRBJ2-2, with 10 bases lining up with TRBD2. The CDR3 is 15 residues long. The J segment lost 2 bases and the V segment lost 8 bases, leaving 5 bases of the junction unmatched. CDR1 SGHTA and CDR2 FQGTGA come from the germline V gene. CDR3 region: CASRIAGGNTGELFF. The CDR3 DNA reads as TGTGCCAGCCGCATAGCGGGAGGAAACACCGGGGAGCTGTTTTTT.

The V and J genes are TRBV4-1 and TRBJ1-5; 7 nucleotides agree with TRBD1. This CDR3 spans 17 amino acids. The V and J ends lost 3 bases and 4 bases, in that order; junction bases with no gene match: 12. Germline lookup yields CDR1 MGHRA and CDR2 YSYEKL. CDR3 in DNA: TGCGCCAGCAGCCAGCCATTGACCGGGACAGAAAATCAGCCCCAGCATTTT. It codes for CASSQPLTGTENQPQHF.

V usage is TRBV19 and J usage is TRBJ1-3; 7 nucleotides match TRBD1. Germline-derived CDR1 and CDR2 are LNHDA and SQIVND (reference sequence). With 6 bases clipped from V and 2 bases from J, the junction kept 7 bases outside the gene matches. The CDR3 totals 15 residues. CDR3 DNA: TGTGCCAGTAGCCTAACAGGGGATGCTGGAAACACCATATATTTT. This encodes CASSLTGDAGNTIYF. Combining the CDR3 with reference TRBV19 and TRBJ1-3 gives the whole variable domain DGGITQSPKYLFRKEGQNVTLSCEQNLNHDAMYWYRQDPGQGLRLIYYSQIVNDFQKGDIAEGYSVSREKKESFPLTVTSAQKNPTAFYLCASSLTGDAGNTIYFGEGSWLTVV.

The CDR3 spells CASSQAGGNTGELFF. CDR3 DNA: TGTGCCAGCAGCCAAGCGGGAGGAAACACCGGGGAGCTGTTTTTT. The chain joins TRBV14 to TRBJ2-2, with TRBD2 matching over 7 bases. The junction had 1 base not matched to a gene; V was cut back by 1 base and J by 2 bases. The CDR3 extends over 15 amino acids. CDR1 is SGHDN, CDR2 FVKESK, per germline. The whole variable domain, remainder taken from reference TRBV14 and TRBJ2-2, is EAGVTQFPSHSVIEKGQTVTLRCDPISGHDNLYWYRRVMGKEIKFLLHFVKESKQDESGMPNNRFLAERTGGTYSTLKVQPAELEDSGVYFCASSQAGGNTGELFFGEGSRLTVL.

V usage is TRBV30 and J usage is TRBJ1-1; possible D gene TRBD1, 5 bases. Trimming cost V 4 bases and J 0 bases, with 9 bases left between them. This CDR3 comprises 13 residues. CDR1 is GTSNPN and CDR2 is SVGIG in the germline V gene (reference sequence). Here the CDR3 reads CAWNAGMNTEAFF. The CDR3 DNA is TGTGCCTGGAACGCAGGGATGAACACTGAAGCTTTCTTT.